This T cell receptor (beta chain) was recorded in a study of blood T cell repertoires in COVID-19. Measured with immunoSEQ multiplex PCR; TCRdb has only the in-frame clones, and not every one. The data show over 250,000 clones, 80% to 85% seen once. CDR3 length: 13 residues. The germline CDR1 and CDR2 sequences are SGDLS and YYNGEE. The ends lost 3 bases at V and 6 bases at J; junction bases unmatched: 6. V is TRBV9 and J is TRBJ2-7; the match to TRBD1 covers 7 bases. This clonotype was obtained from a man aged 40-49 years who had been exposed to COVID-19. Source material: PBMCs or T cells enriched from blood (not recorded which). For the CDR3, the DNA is TGTGCCAGCAGCGGTCACAGGGGTGGCGAGCAGTACTTC. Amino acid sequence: CASSGHRGGEQYF.